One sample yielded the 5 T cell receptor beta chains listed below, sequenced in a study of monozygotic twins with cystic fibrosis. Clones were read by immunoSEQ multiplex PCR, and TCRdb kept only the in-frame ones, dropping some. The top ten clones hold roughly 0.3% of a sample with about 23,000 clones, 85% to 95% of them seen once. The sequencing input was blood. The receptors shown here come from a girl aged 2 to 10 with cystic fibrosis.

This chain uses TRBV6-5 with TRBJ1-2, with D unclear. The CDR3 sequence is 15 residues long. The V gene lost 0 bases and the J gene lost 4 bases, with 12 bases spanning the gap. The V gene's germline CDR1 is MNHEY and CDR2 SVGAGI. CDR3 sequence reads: CASSYSNKGGYGYTF. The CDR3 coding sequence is TGTGCCAGCAGTTACTCGAATAAGGGTGGCTATGGCTACACCTTC.

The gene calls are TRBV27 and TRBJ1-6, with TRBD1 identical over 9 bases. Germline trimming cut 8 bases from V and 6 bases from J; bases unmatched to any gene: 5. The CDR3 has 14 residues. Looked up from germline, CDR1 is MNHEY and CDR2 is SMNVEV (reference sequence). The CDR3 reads CASLQGASNSPLHF. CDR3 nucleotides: TGTGCCAGCCTACAGGGGGCTAGTAATTCACCCCTCCACTTT.

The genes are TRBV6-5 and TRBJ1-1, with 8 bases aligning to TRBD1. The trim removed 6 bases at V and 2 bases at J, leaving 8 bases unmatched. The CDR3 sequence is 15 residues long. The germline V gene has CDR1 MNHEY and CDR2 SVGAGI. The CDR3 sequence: CASRISQGVNTEAFF. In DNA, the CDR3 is TGTGCCAGCAGGATTTCACAGGGGGTTAACACTGAAGCTTTCTTT.

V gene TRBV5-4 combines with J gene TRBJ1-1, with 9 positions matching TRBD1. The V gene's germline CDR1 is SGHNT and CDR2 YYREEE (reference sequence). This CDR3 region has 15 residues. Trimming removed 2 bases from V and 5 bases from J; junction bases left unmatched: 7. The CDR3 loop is CASSLTGTGITEAFF. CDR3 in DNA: TGTGCCAGCAGCTTAACCGGGACAGGGATTACTGAAGCTTTCTTT.

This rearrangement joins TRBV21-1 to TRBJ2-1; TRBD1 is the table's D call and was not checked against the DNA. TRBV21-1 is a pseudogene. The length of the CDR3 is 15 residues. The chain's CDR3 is CASSPGQGYANEQFF. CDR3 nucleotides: TGTGCCAGCAGCCCCGGACAGGGATATGCCAATGAGCAGTTCTTC.